This TCR beta chain was identified in a study of shared clonotypes between healthy human individuals. General study points: Richness estimates generally favored naive over memory subsets. Despite large depth, rarefaction showed incomplete sorted-subset sequencing.

Only CD45RO-negative cells positively selected for CCR7 counted as naive CD8 cells, so terminally differentiated effector memory CD45RA+ cells were excluded. On this clone: No antigen is known for it.

The V segment lost 0 bases and the J segment 2 bases; nucleotides outside the gene matches: 9. The CDR3 covers 18 residues. Produced via immunoSEQ multiplex PCR; TCRdb's table is partial and in-frame only. The data hold hundreds of thousands of clones, with approximately 96% observed a single time. The chain couples TRBV23-1 to TRBJ2-2, with 7 bases fitting TRBD2. TRBV23-1 is an ORF; its function is uncertain. The source is a woman aged 25 to 39 in good health. Sequenced sample: naive CD8+ T cells sorted from blood. The CDR3, as DNA: TGCGCCAGCAGTCAATCGAGGTCGGAGCGGGGAAACACCGGGGAGCTGTTTTTT. Encoded protein: CASSQSRSERGNTGELFF.